This T cell receptor (beta chain) emerged from a study of human T cells and chemical hapten exposure. In the study overall: Small discrepancies in pooled library volume mainly accounted for the varying TCR yields per sample. Regarding the study as a whole: Sensitization with DPC brought no change to TCRs above 1 in 1000 in frequency.

V lost 3 bases to trimming and J lost 10 bases, with 16 bases between them. The CDR3 has 15 residues. There are a few counts of this clonotype. Its target is not known. Separate cDNA molecules received unique molecular identifiers, which the library attached to them. Under the authors' procedure: TCR counts had a median of around 94,000 per sample and spanned about 23,224 to 690,600. TCRdb used MiXCR to reprocess the 5' RACE reads, holding one entry per CDR3 protein. TCRdb assigned the V and J calls; the authors' analysis was not used. This repertoire shows 110,000 or so distinct CDR3 sequences, approximately 20% found once; its top ten account for 2.8%. Before extraction, the whole blood was not fractionated, and total RNA was taken from it.

The sequence was collected from a human donor in good health. The chain employs TRBV12-3 or TRBV12-4 and TRBJ1-6, with TRBD1 as a possible D gene (6 bases). In DNA, the CDR3 is TGTGCCAGCAGTTTCTCAGGGGTAACGGGGTCACCCCTCCACTTT. Its protein is CASSFSGVTGSPLHF.